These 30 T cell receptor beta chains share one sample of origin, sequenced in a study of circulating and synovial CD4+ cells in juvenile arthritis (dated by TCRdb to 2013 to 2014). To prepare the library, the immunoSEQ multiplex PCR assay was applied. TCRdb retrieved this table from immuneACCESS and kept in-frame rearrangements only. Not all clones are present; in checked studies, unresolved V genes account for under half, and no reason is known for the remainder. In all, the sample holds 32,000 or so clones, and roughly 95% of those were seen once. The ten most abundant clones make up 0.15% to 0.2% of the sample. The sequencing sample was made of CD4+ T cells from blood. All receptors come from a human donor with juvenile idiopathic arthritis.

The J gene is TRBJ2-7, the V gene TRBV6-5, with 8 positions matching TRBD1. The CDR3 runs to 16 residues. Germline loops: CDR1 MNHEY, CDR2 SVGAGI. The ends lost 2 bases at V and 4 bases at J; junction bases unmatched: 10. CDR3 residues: CASSYAPQGAVYEQYF. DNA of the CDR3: TGTGCCAGCAGTTACGCACCCCAGGGGGCGGTATACGAGCAGTACTTC.

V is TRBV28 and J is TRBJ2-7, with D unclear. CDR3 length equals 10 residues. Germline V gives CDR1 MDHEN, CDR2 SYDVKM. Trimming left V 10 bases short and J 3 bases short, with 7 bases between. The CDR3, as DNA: TGTGCCATCCAAAACTACGAGCAGTACTTC. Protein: CAIQNYEQYF.

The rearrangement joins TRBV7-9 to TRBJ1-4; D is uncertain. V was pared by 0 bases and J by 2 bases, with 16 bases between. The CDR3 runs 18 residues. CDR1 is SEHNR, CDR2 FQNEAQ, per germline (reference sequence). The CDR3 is CASSLARLDRGTNEKLFF. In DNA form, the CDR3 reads TGTGCCAGCAGCTTAGCCCGGTTGGATCGCGGGACTAATGAAAAACTGTTTTTT.

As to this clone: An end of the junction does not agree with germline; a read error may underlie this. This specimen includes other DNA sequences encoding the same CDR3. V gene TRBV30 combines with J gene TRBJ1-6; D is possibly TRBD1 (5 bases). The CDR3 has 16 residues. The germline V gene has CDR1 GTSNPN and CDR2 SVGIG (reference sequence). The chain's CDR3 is CAWSVRGRRTNSPLHF. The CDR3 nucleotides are TGTGCCTGGAGTGTACGGGGGAGGAGGACGAATTCCCCCCTCCACTTT.

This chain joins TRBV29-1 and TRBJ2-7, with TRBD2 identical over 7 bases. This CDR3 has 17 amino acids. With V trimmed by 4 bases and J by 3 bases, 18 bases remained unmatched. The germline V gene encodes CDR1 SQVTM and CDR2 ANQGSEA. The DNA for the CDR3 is TGCAGCGTTGCACCCACCCGGCTCCCTGGGAGGGACTACGAGCAGTACTTC. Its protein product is CSVAPTRLPGRDYEQYF.

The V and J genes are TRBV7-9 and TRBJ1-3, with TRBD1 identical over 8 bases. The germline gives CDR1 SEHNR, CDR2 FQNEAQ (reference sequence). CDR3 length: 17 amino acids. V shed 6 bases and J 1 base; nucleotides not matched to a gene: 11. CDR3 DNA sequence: TGTGCCAGCAGAGAAGGACGGACAGGGACATCTGGAAACACCATATATTTT. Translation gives CASREGRTGTSGNTIYF.

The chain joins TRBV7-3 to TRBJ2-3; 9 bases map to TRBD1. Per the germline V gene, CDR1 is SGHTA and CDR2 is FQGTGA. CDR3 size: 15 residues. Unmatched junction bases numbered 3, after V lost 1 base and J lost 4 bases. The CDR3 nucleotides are TGTGCCAGCAGCTTAAGGACAGGGGATCCAGATACGCAGTATTTT. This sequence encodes CASSLRTGDPDTQYF. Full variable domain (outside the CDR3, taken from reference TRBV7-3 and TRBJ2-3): GAGVSQTPSNKVTEKGKYVELRCDPISGHTALYWYRQSLGQGPEFLIYFQGTGAADDSGLPNDRFFAVRPEGSVSTLKIQRTERGDSAVYLCASSLRTGDPDTQYFGPGTRLTVL.

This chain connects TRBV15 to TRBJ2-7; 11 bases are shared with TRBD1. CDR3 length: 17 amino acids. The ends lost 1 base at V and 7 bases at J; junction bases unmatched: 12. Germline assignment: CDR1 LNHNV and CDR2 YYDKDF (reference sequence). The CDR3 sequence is CATSRVYHGQGAAEQYF. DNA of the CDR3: TGTGCCACCAGCAGAGTTTATCATGGACAGGGGGCAGCTGAGCAGTACTTC.

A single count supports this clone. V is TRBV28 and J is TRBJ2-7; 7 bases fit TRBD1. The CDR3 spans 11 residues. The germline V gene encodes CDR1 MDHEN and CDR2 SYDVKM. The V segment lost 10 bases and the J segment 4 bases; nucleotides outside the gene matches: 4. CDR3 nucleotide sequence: TGTGCCACCTCAGGGGGATACGAGCAGTACTTC. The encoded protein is CATSGGYEQYF.

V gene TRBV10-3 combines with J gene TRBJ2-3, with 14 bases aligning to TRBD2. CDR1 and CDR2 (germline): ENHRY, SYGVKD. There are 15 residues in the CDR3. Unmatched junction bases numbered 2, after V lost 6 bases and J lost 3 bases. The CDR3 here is CAIRGLAGETDTQYF. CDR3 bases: TGTGCCATCAGGGGACTAGCGGGAGAAACAGATACGCAGTATTTT.

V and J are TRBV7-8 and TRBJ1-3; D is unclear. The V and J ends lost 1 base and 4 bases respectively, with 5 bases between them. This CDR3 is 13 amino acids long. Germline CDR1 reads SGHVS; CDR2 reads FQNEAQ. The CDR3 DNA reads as TGTGCCAGCAGCTTAGGTCGGGGAAACACCATATATTTT. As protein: CASSLGRGNTIYF.

The CDR3 region has the DNA TGTGCCCATGGGGGTCGGGGGGTCGTGAACACTGAAGCTTTCTTT. It is translated as CAHGGRGVVNTEAFF. The chain combines TRBV15 with TRBJ1-1; D is perhaps TRBD1 (5 bases). This CDR3 has 15 amino acids. Per the germline V gene, CDR1 is LNHNV and CDR2 is YYDKDF (reference sequence). Trimming cost V 11 bases and J 0 bases, with 19 bases left between them. Full variable domain (outside the CDR3, taken from reference TRBV15 and TRBJ1-1): DAMVIQNPRYQVTQFGKPVTLSCSQTLNHNVMYWYQQKSSQAPKLLFHYYDKDFNNEADTPDNFQSRRPNTSFCFLDIRSPGLGDTAMYLCAHGGRGVVNTEAFFGQGTRLTVV.

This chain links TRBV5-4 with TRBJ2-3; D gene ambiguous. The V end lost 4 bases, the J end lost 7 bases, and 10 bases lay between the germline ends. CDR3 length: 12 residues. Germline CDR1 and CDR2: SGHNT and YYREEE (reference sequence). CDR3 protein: CASSTQAYTQYF. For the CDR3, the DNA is TGTGCCAGCAGCACACAAGCGTATACGCAGTATTTT.

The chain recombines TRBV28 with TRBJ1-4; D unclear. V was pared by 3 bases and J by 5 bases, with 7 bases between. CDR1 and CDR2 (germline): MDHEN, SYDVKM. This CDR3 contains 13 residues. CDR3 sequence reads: CASSFSVNEKLFF. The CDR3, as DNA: TGTGCCAGCAGTTTCTCAGTCAATGAAAAACTGTTTTTT.

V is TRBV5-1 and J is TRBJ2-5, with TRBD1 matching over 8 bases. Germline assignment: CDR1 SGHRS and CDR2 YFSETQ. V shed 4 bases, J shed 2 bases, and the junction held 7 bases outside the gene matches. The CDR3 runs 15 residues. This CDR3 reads CASSGGRTGQETQYF. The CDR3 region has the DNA TGCGCCAGCAGCGGGGGCCGGACAGGGCAAGAGACCCAGTACTTC.

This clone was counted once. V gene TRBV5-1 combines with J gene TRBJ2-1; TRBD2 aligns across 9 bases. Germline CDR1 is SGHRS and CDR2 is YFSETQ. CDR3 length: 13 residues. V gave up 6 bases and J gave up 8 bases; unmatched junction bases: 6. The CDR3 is CASIGGGAYEQFF. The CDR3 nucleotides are TGCGCCAGCATTGGCGGGGGGGCTTATGAGCAGTTCTTC.

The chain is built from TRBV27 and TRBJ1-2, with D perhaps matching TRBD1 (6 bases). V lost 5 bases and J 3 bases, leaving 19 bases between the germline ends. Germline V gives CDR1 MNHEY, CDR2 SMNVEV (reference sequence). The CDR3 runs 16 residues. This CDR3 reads CASSPKTGKTDYGYTF. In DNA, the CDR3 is TGTGCCAGCAGTCCGAAGACAGGCAAGACCGACTATGGCTACACCTTC.

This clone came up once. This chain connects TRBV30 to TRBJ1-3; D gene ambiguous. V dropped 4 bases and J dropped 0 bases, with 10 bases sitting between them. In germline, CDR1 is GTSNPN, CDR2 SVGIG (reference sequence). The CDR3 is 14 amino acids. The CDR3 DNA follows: TGTGCCTGGATAAGCCGTCTCTCTGGAAACACCATATATTTT. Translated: CAWISRLSGNTIYF.

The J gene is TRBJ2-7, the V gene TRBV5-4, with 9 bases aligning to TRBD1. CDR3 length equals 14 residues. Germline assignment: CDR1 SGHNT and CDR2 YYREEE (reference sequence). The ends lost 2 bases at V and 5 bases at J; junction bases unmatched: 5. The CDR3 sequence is CASSLQGANHEQYF. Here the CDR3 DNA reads TGTGCCAGCAGCTTACAGGGGGCGAACCACGAGCAGTACTTC.

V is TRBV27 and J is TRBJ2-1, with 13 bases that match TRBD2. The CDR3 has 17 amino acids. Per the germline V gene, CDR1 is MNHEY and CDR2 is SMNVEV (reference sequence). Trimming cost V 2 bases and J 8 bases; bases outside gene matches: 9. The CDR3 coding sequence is TGTGCCAGCAGTTTAACCTCCGGGACTAGCGGGGTGTATGAGCAGTTCTTC. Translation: CASSLTSGTSGVYEQFF.

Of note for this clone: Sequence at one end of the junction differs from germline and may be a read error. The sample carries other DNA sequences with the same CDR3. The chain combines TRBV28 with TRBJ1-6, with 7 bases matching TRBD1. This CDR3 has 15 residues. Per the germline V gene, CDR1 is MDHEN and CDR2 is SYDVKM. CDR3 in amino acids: CASRGTELNNSPLHF. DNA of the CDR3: TGTGCCAGCAGGGGGACAGAGCTAAATAATTCCCCCCTCCACTTT. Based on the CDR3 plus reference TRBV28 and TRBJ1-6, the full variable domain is DVKVTQSSRYLVKRTGEKVFLECVQDMDHENMFWYRQDPGLGLRLIYFSYDVKMKEKGDIPEGYSVSREKKERFSLILESASTNQTSMYLCASRGTELNNSPLHFGNGTRLTVT.

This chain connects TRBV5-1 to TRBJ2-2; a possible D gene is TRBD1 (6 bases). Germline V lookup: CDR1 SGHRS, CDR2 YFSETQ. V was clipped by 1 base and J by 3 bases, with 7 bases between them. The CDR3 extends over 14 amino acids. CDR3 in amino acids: CASSLTGYTGELFF. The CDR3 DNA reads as TGCGCCAGCAGCTTGACAGGGTACACCGGGGAGCTGTTTTTT.

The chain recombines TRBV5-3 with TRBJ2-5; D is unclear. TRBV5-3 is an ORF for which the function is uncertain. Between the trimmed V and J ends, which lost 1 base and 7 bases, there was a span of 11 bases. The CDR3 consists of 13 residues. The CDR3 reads CARSLSGIRTQYF. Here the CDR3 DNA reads TGTGCCAGAAGCTTGTCAGGAATTCGGACCCAGTACTTC.

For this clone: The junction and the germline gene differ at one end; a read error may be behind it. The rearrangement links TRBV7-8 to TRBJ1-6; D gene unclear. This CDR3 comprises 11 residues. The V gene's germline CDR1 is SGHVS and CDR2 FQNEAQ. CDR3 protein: CASSSNSPLHF. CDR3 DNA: TGTGCCAGCAGCTCTAATTCCCCCCTCCACTTT.

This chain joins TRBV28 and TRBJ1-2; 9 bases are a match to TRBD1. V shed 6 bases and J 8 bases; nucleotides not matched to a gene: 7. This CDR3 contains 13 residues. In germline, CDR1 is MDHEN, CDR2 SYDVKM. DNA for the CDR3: TGTGCCAGCAGCAGACAGGGGGGTCTCGGCTACACCTTC. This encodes CASSRQGGLGYTF.

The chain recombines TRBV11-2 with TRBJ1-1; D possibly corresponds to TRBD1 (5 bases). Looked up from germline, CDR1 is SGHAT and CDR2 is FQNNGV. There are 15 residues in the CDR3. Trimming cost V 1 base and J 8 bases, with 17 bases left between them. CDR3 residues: CASSLGLAQGTEAFF. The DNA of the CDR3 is TGTGCCAGCAGCTTAGGCCTTGCGCAGGGCACAGAAGCTTTCTTT. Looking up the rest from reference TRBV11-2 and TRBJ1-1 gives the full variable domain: EAGVAQSPRYKIIEKRQSVAFWCNPISGHATLYWYQQILGQGPKLLIQFQNNGVVDDSQLPKDRFSAERLKGVDSTLKIQPAKLEDSAVYLCASSLGLAQGTEAFFGQGTRLTVV.

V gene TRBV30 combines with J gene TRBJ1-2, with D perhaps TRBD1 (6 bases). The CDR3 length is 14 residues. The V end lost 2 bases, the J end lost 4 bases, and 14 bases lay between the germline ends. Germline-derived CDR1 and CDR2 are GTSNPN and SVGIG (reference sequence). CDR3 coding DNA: TGTGCCTGGAGTTCCGGGGGGGCTACCTATGGCTACACCTTC. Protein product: CAWSSGGATYGYTF. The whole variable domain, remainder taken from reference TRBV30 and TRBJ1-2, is SQTIHQWPATLVQPVGSPLSLECTVEGTSNPNLYWYRQAAGRGLQLLFYSVGIGQISSEVPQNLSASRPQDRQFILSSKKLLLSDSGFYLCAWSSGGATYGYTFGSGTRLTVV.

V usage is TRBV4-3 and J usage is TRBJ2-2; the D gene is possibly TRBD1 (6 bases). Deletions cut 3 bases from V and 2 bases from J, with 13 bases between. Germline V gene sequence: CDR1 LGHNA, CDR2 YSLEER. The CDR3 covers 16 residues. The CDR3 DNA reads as TGCGCCAGCAGCCAGCCGGGGACACTAAACACCGGGGAGCTGTTTTTT. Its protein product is CASSQPGTLNTGELFF.

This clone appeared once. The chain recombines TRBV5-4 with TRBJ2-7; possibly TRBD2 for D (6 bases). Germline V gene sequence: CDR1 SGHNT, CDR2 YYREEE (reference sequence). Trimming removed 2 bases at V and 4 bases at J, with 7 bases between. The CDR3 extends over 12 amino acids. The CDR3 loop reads CASSFGGYEQYF. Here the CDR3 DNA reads TGTGCCAGCAGCTTCGGGGGTTACGAGCAGTACTTC.

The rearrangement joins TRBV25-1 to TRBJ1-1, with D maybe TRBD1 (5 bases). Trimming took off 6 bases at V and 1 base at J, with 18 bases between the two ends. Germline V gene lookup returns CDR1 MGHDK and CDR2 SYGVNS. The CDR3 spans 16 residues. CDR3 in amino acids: CASSPKGRQPNTEAFF. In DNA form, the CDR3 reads TGTGCCAGCAGCCCCAAGGGAAGACAGCCGAACACTGAAGCTTTCTTT.